Shown below are 13 T cell receptor beta chains from a single sample sequenced in a study of regulatory T cells in long-lasting Graves disease. Time point meaning: persistent/refractory GD, antithyroid drugs over 5 years with positive TRAb. Generation of the TCR library employed RNA extracted from PBMCs. CDR3-region Arm-PCR and iRepertoire HTBI primers produced the TCR beta libraries. Using its own MiXCR run on the multiplex PCR reads, TCRdb lists one record per CDR3 protein. The sample lists over 650,000 distinct CDR3 sequences, 25% to 30% occurring once. The material was peripheral blood mononuclear cells (PBMCs), obtained when the disease was refractory, from a patient treated with antithyroid drugs. These receptor sequences come from a female donor with Graves disease.

There are a few counts of this clonotype. The chain joins TRBV20-1 to TRBJ1-2; no clear D. V lost 0 bases, J lost 8 bases, and 19 bases lay in between. This CDR3 is 15 amino acids long. In germline, CDR1 is DFQATT, CDR2 SNEGSKA (reference sequence). The CDR3 nucleotides read TGCAGTGCTAGAGACGCTGGACGAAACTTAAGAGGCTACACCTTC. It codes for CSARDAGRNLRGYTF.

In DNA, the CDR3 is TGTGCCGCTTCCCGGGGGGCCGGGGAGCTGTTTTTT. Translated: CAASRGAGELFF. The V and J genes are TRBV6-1 and TRBJ2-2; 7 positions match TRBD2. Trimming cost V 11 bases and J 6 bases; bases outside gene matches: 6. The length of the CDR3 is 12 residues. Germline-derived CDR1 and CDR2 are MNHNS and SASEGT.

There are many counts of this clonotype. The genes are TRBV2 and TRBJ2-7; 7 nucleotides agree with TRBD1. The V segment lost 3 bases and the J segment 5 bases; nucleotides outside the gene matches: 4. CDR1 is SNHLY and CDR2 is FYNNEI in the germline V gene. The CDR3 consists of 13 residues. The DNA for the CDR3 is TGTGCCAGCAGTGAGGACAGGACCCACGAGCAGTACTTC. Translating it yields CASSEDRTHEQYF. Supplemented by reference TRBV2 and TRBJ2-7, the full variable domain reads EPEVTQTPSHQVTQMGQEVILRCVPISNHLYFYWYRQILGQKVEFLVSFYNNEISEKSEIFDDQFSVERPDGSNFTLKIRSTKLEDSAMYFCASSEDRTHEQYFGPGTRLTVT.

About this clonotype itself: A read error may produce the germline difference seen at one junction end. The rearrangement uses TRBV5-5 and TRBJ2-1; tentatively, D is TRBD2 (6 bases). The germline gives CDR1 SGHKS, CDR2 YYEKEE (reference sequence). The CDR3 spans 14 residues. The CDR3 here is CANSLEGIYNEQFF. CDR3 sequence (DNA): TGTGCCAACAGCTTGGAGGGCATCTACAATGAGCAGTTCTTC.

This rearrangement joins TRBV7-6 to TRBJ2-3, with a tentative D call TRBD1 (5 bases). CDR1 SGHVS and CDR2 FNYEAQ come from the germline V gene. Trimming removed 5 bases from V and 0 bases from J, with 12 bases in between. This CDR3 has 15 amino acids. CDR3 coding DNA: TGTGCCAGCAGCCCAGGGCCAGGTAGCACAGATACGCAGTATTTT. Its translation is CASSPGPGSTDTQYF.

This chain links TRBV9 with TRBJ1-5; D not certain. Germline V gene data show CDR1 as SGDLS and CDR2 as YYNGEE. The CDR3 is 15 residues long. Trimming shortened V by 4 bases and J by 0 bases, and 11 bases separated the two germline ends. CDR3 in amino acids: CASSPQPDSNQPQHF. CDR3 bases: TGTGCCAGCAGCCCTCAGCCCGATAGCAATCAGCCCCAGCATTTT.

This clonotype was detected only once. This chain connects TRBV7-9 to TRBJ1-6; D perhaps matches TRBD1 (6 bases). Germline values: CDR1 SEHNR, CDR2 FQNEAQ (reference sequence). This CDR3 has 14 residues. The germline V and J ends were trimmed by 5 bases and 5 bases, with 10 bases remaining between them. This CDR3 reads CASSRDTDNSPLHF. DNA of the CDR3: TGTGCCAGCAGCCGGGACACCGATAATTCACCCCTCCACTTT. Supplemented by reference TRBV7-9 and TRBJ1-6, the full variable domain reads DTGVSQNPRHKITKRGQNVTFRCDPISEHNRLYWYRQTLGQGPEFLTYFQNEAQLEKSRLLSDRFSAERPKGSFSTLEIQRTEQGDSAMYLCASSRDTDNSPLHFGNGTRLTVT.

The gene calls are TRBV20-1 and TRBJ1-6; a possible D gene is TRBD1 (6 bases). The germline V gene encodes CDR1 DFQATT and CDR2 SNEGSKA (reference sequence). This CDR3 has 16 amino acids. The V and J ends lost 6 bases and 7 bases respectively, with 22 bases between them. CDR3 sequence: CSAHPPGHNLNSPLHF. The CDR3 nucleotides read TGCAGTGCCCACCCTCCGGGACACAACCTCAATTCACCCCTCCACTTT.

The chain links TRBV30 to TRBJ1-1; a possible D gene is TRBD1 (6 bases). The CDR3 is 16 amino acids. Germline V gene data show CDR1 as GTSNPN and CDR2 as SVGIG (reference sequence). Between the trimmed V and J ends, which lost 4 bases and 0 bases, there was a span of 18 bases. CDR3 DNA: TGTGCCTGGAAAGGATCACAGGGTGTCGTGAACACTGAAGCTTTCTTT. As protein: CAWKGSQGVVNTEAFF.

This clonotype has just one count. The V call is TRBV19, the J call TRBJ1-5, with TRBD1 as a possible D gene (6 bases). Per germline, CDR1 LNHDA and CDR2 SQIVND (reference sequence). The CDR3 contains 15 residues. V was trimmed by 8 bases and J by 5 bases, leaving 19 bases between them. CDR3 protein: CASDQGGFGYQPQHF. CDR3 bases: TGTGCCAGTGATCAAGGGGGATTTGGGTATCAGCCCCAGCATTTT.

The DNA for the CDR3 is TGTGCCAGCTCATCTGGGGGCGAGAACACTGAAGCTTTCTTT. Its protein is CASSSGGENTEAFF. The V gene is TRBV18, the J gene TRBJ1-1; tentatively, D is TRBD1 (6 bases). The V end lost 5 bases, the J end lost 1 base, and 11 bases lay between the germline ends. CDR1 KGHSH and CDR2 LQKENI come from the germline V gene. This CDR3 spans 14 amino acids.

This chain links TRBV3-1 with TRBJ1-4; D gene unclear. V was pared by 0 bases and J by 1 base, with 6 bases between. Germline CDR1 LGHDT, CDR2 YNNKEL (reference sequence). This CDR3 is 15 amino acids long. As DNA, the CDR3 is TGTGCCAGCAGCCAAGAGCACAAAACTAATGAAAAACTGTTTTTT. Protein product: CASSQEHKTNEKLFF.

There are many counts of this clonotype. This chain connects TRBV11-2 to TRBJ1-4; TRBD1 might be the D (5 bases). The ends were cut back, 5 bases at V and 4 bases at J, with 14 bases in the middle. In germline, CDR1 is SGHAT, CDR2 FQNNGV. The length of the CDR3 is 15 residues. The CDR3 loop reads CASSPFRQSNEKLFF. In nucleotides, the CDR3 is TGTGCCAGCAGCCCCTTTCGACAGAGTAATGAAAAACTGTTTTTT.